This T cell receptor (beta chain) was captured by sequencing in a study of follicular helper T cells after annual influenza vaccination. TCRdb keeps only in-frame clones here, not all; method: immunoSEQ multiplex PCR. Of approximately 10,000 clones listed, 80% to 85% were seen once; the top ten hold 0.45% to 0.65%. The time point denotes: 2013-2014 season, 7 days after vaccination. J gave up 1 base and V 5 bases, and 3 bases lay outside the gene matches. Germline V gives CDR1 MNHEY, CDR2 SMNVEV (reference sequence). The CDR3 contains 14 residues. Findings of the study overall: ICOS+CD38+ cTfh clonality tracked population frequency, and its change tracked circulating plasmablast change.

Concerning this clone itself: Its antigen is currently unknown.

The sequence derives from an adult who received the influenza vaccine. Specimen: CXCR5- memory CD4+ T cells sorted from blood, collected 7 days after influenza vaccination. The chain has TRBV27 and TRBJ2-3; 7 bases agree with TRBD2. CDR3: CASSAGVGTDTQYF. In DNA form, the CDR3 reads TGTGCCAGCAGTGCGGGAGTGGGCACAGATACGCAGTATTTT.